This T cell receptor beta chain was captured by sequencing in a study of graft-versus-host responses after intestinal transplantation. Notes on the study in general: GvH clonotypes were identified within recipient marrow, with a subset emerging first in ileum or blood.

Using immunoSEQ multiplex PCR, the repertoire was profiled, and TCRdb retains in-frame clones only, with some absent. This sample carries 57,000 or so clones, about 93% of them seen once, and the ten largest clones take approximately 2.9%. CDR3 length: 14 residues. With regard to this clone: Its antigen is currently unknown.

The sequence came from a human patient who received an intestinal transplant, so some T cells may come from the graft donor. This chain uses TRBV12-2 with TRBJ2-7; the DNA was not used to check the table's D call, TRBD2. TRBV12-2 is designated a pseudogene. This specimen was PBMCs, taken roughly 120 days after intestinal transplantation. CDR3 loop: CASRSSAGGCEQYF. CDR3 DNA sequence: TGTGCAAGTCGCTCGAGTGCGGGGGGGTGTGAGCAGTACTTC.